A selection of T cell receptor beta chains follows, all from one sample in a study of CD8+ T cells in alopecia areata. Sequenced by immunoSEQ multiplex PCR; TCRdb stores in-frame clones only, minus some. The repertoire holds about 13,000 clones, with 50% to 70% as singletons. The specimen was skin, collected at week 0. Receptors originate from a human donor with alopecia areata. The CDR3 runs from the conserved cysteine through the conserved F or W. The D gene is left open where the match is weak. Rows may omit the clone size; those that give it use once, few, many or a size class.

j_call | clone_size | v_call | d_call | cdr3_nt | cdr3_aa
TRBJ2-5 | medium-sized | TRBV5-1 | NA | TGCGCCAGCAGCTTGGACAGACAAGAGACCCAGTACTTC | CASSLDRQETQYF
TRBJ2-7 | NA | TRBV5-4 | TRBD2 | TGTGCCAGCAGCCGGGGGGAGCGACCCTACGAGCAGTACTTC | CASSRGERPYEQYF
TRBJ2-1 | medium-sized | TRBV9 | TRBD1 | TGTGCCAGCAGCGTAGTGGGGACAGCGAGCGGCAATGAGCAGTTCTTC | CASSVVGTASGNEQFF
TRBJ1-1 | NA | TRBV29-1 | NA | TGCAGCGTTGGGGGGCGGTGGGGCGGGACTGAAGCTTTCTTT | CSVGGRWGGTEAFF
TRBJ2-3 | NA | TRBV7-6 | TRBD2 | TGTGCCAGCAGCTTAGTAGTAGCGGGGGGGCCGGATACGCAGTATTTT | CASSLVVAGGPDTQYF
TRBJ2-5 | few | TRBV5-1 | NA | TGCGCCAGCAGCTTGTCAGCAGCCCAAGAGACCCAGTACTTC | CASSLSAAQETQYF
TRBJ2-7 | NA | TRBV6-5 | NA | TGTGCCAGCAGCCCCGGGGTCTTTAGCTCCTACGAGCAGTACTTC | CASSPGVFSSYEQYF
TRBJ2-1 | NA | TRBV4-2 | NA | TGTGCCAGCAGCCAAGATATAGCGACAACTTACAATGAGCAGTTCTTC | CASSQDIATTYNEQFF
TRBJ1-1 | few | TRBV6-1 | NA | TGTGCCATTCAAGGGACAAAGAACACTGAAGCTTTCTTT | CAIQGTKNTEAFF
TRBJ1-2 | few | TRBV6-6 | TRBD1 | TGTGCCAGCATTCCACACACAGGGGCTGGCTACACCTTC | CASIPHTGAGYTF
TRBJ2-1 | NA | TRBV28 | TRBD2 | TGTGCCAGCAGCTTTAGCGGGGGGGCCTACAATGAGCAGTTCTTC | CASSFSGGAYNEQFF
TRBJ2-7 | NA | TRBV5-4 | TRBD1 | TGTGCCAGCAGCTTGACAGGGGAGCGGTCCTACGAGCAGTACTTC | CASSLTGERSYEQYF
TRBJ1-3 | NA | TRBV19 | NA | TGTGCCAGTAGCACGGACTATATGACTGGAAACACCATATATTTT | CASSTDYMTGNTIYF
TRBJ2-1 | NA | TRBV18 | NA | TGTGCCAGCTCACCATCCTACAATGAGCAGTTCTTC | CASSPSYNEQFF
TRBJ2-2 | NA | TRBV7-2 | NA | TGTGCCAGCAGCACCCAGGGGAATCGGGGCACCGGGGAGCTGTTTTTT | CASSTQGNRGTGELFF
TRBJ1-1 | NA | TRBV30 | NA | TGTGCCTTACAGGAGCTACTGAACACTGAAGCTTTCTTT | CALQELLNTEAFF
TRBJ2-7 | NA | TRBV6-6 | NA | TGTGCCAGCAGTCCAAGTCCCCCCTACGAGCAGTACTTC | CASSPSPPYEQYF
TRBJ1-1 | once | TRBV5-1 | NA | TGCGCCAGCAGCTTTGGAGGGGTTAGCACTGAAGCTTTCTTT | CASSFGGVSTEAFF
TRBJ1-2 | NA | TRBV7-2 | TRBD1 | TGTGCCAGCAGCTCAAAGACAGGGGGTAGCTACACCTTC | CASSSKTGGSYTF
TRBJ1-5 | few | TRBV6-5 | TRBD1 | TGTGCCAGCTATGGGACAGACGGCAATCAGCCCCAGCATTTT | CASYGTDGNQPQHF
TRBJ1-1 | few | TRBV5-1 | NA | TGCGCCAGCAGCTTGGGAGTTGTCCGACAGAACACTGAAGCTTTCTTT | CASSLGVVRQNTEAFF
TRBJ2-2 | NA | TRBV11-2 | NA | TGTGCCAGCAGCCCCGTCCGGGGTGGAGGCGCCGGGGAGCTGTTTTTT | CASSPVRGGGAGELFF
TRBJ2-3 | NA | TRBV5-1 | NA | TGCGCCAGCAGCTTGGACTCTCCGAGGACAGATACGCAGTATTTT | CASSLDSPRTDTQYF
TRBJ2-5 | few | TRBV11-2 | NA | TGTGCCAGCAGCCAGTGGGCGGGGTGGGGAGAGACCCAGTACTTC | CASSQWAGWGETQYF
TRBJ2-5 | NA | TRBV10-3 | TRBD2 | TGTGCCATCAGTGGCCGGGGGGAGCAGTACTTC | CAISGRGEQYF
TRBJ1-2 | NA | TRBV5-4 | TRBD1 | TGTGCCAGCAGCTTGAGACAGGGACTCGGCTACACCTTC | CASSLRQGLGYTF
TRBJ1-1 | NA | TRBV29-1 | NA | TGCAGCGTTGAAGGGTCGGCAGAGAACACTGAAGCTTTCTTT | CSVEGSAENTEAFF
TRBJ1-2 | medium-sized | TRBV19 | NA | TGTGCCAGTAGCATCCAGGGAGGTAACTATGGCTACACCTTC | CASSIQGGNYGYTF
TRBJ1-2 | NA | TRBV6-5 | NA | TGTGCCAGCGGCGGGGGCTCCACCTGGGGCTACACCTTC | CASGGGSTWGYTF